The rows below give T cell receptor beta chains drawn from one sample of a study of T cells in Graves' hyperthyroidism and ophthalmopathy. Using its own MiXCR run on the multiplex PCR reads, TCRdb lists one record per CDR3 protein. The sample holds around 360,000 distinct CDR3 sequences, roughly 15% seen once. Material for sequencing was blood. Source of these receptors: a woman aged 55-69 years with Graves' ophthalmopathy. Each CDR3 is given with its conserved first and last residue. Fields, in order: clone size, D gene, J gene, V gene, CDR3 protein, CDR3 DNA. A D gene is named only where the DNA matches it firmly. Clone size is given for some rows only: seen once, a few or many times, or a class if the clone is expanded.

clone size: -; D gene: -; J gene: TRBJ2-5; V gene: TRBV29-1; CDR3 protein: CSVGEGQETQYF; CDR3 DNA: TGCAGCGTTGGGGAAGGTCAAGAGACCCAGTACTTC
clone size: many; D gene: -; J gene: TRBJ2-2; V gene: TRBV20-1; CDR3 protein: CSARDPGRGGFF; CDR3 DNA: TGCAGTGCTAGAGATCCGGGCCGGGGAGGTTTCTTT
clone size: many; D gene: TRBD2; J gene: TRBJ2-1; V gene: TRBV20-1; CDR3 protein: CSAAGLAGTHEQFF; CDR3 DNA: TGCAGTGCAGCTGGACTAGCGGGTACCCATGAGCAGTTCTTC
clone size: many; D gene: TRBD1; J gene: TRBJ1-5; V gene: TRBV6-1; CDR3 protein: CASSSQGRNQPQHF; CDR3 DNA: TGTGCCAGCAGCTCACAGGGGAGAAATCAGCCCCAGCATTTT
clone size: few; D gene: -; J gene: TRBJ1-5; V gene: TRBV20-1; CDR3 protein: CSARVGQPQHF; CDR3 DNA: TGCAGTGCTAGGGTTGGGCAGCCCCAGCATTTT
clone size: -; D gene: -; J gene: TRBJ2-7; V gene: TRBV19; CDR3 protein: CAGRQNGALGWEQYF; CDR3 DNA: TGTGCCGGTCGACAAAACGGGGCCCTCGGTTGGGAGCAGTACTTC
clone size: many; D gene: -; J gene: TRBJ1-2; V gene: TRBV2; CDR3 protein: CASRTSRTEGYTF; CDR3 DNA: TGTGCCAGCAGGACCTCTAGAACGGAGGGCTACACCTTC
clone size: many; D gene: -; J gene: TRBJ2-1; V gene: TRBV3-1; CDR3 protein: CASSQDLAALGNEQFF; CDR3 DNA: TGTGCCAGCAGCCAAGATTTAGCGGCCCTAGGCAATGAGCAGTTCTTC
clone size: many; D gene: -; J gene: TRBJ1-4; V gene: TRBV12-3/TRBV12-4; CDR3 protein: CASSLAGKLFF; CDR3 DNA: TGTGCCAGCAGTTTAGCGGGAAAACTGTTTTTT
clone size: few; D gene: TRBD1; J gene: TRBJ2-7; V gene: TRBV4-1; CDR3 protein: CASSQNNRGRTAYEQYF; CDR3 DNA: TGCGCCAGCAGCCAAAATAACAGGGGTCGTACGGCCTACGAGCAGTACTTC
clone size: few; D gene: -; J gene: TRBJ2-3; V gene: TRBV14; CDR3 protein: CASSRDFRDSRAGDTQYF; CDR3 DNA: TGTGCCAGCAGCCGAGACTTCCGGGACTCCCGAGCGGGAGATACGCAGTATTTT
clone size: few; D gene: -; J gene: TRBJ1-1; V gene: TRBV28; CDR3 protein: CASSFLPGSTEAFF; CDR3 DNA: TGTGCCAGCAGTTTTCTTCCAGGGAGCACTGAAGCTTTCTTT
clone size: many; D gene: -; J gene: TRBJ1-2; V gene: TRBV5-1; CDR3 protein: CASSLRPSGADGYTF; CDR3 DNA: TGCGCCAGCAGCTTGAGGCCCTCCGGGGCGGATGGCTACACCTTC
clone size: -; D gene: TRBD2; J gene: TRBJ2-3; V gene: TRBV5-1; CDR3 protein: CASGLTSSGTSTDTQYF; CDR3 DNA: TGCGCCAGCGGCTTGACGTCTAGCGGGACTAGCACAGATACGCAGTATTTT
clone size: -; D gene: -; J gene: TRBJ2-1; V gene: TRBV7-6; CDR3 protein: CASLILFSYNEQFF; CDR3 DNA: TGTGCCAGTCTCATACTATTCTCCTACAATGAGCAGTTCTTC
clone size: few; D gene: -; J gene: TRBJ2-6; V gene: TRBV6-2/TRBV6-3; CDR3 protein: CASSYWRGGGANVLTF; CDR3 DNA: TGTGCCAGCAGTTACTGGAGGGGTGGAGGGGCCAACGTCCTGACTTTC
clone size: few; D gene: TRBD1; J gene: TRBJ1-6; V gene: TRBV12-3/TRBV12-4; CDR3 protein: CASSTSGTGGVPLHF; CDR3 DNA: TGTGCCAGCAGTACATCCGGGACAGGAGGTGTACCCCTCCACTTT
clone size: many; D gene: -; J gene: TRBJ2-3; V gene: TRBV19; CDR3 protein: CASSVDSTDTQYF; CDR3 DNA: TGTGCCAGCAGTGTCGACAGCACAGATACGCAGTATTTT
clone size: -; D gene: -; J gene: TRBJ2-1; V gene: TRBV4-2; CDR3 protein: CASSPAERDNYNEQFF; CDR3 DNA: TGTGCCAGCAGCCCCGCCGAGCGAGACAACTACAATGAGCAGTTCTTC
clone size: -; D gene: -; J gene: TRBJ2-1; V gene: TRBV24-1; CDR3 protein: CATSDYGSGSEQFF; CDR3 DNA: TGTGCCACCAGTGATTACGGGAGCGGGTCTGAGCAGTTCTTC
clone size: -; D gene: TRBD2; J gene: TRBJ2-7; V gene: TRBV7-9; CDR3 protein: CASSLPRTSYEQYF; CDR3 DNA: TGTGCCAGCAGCTTGCCCCGGACTAGTTACGAGCAGTACTTC
clone size: -; D gene: -; J gene: TRBJ2-7; V gene: TRBV7-2; CDR3 protein: CASSPYGQLYEQYF; CDR3 DNA: TGTGCCAGCAGCCCCTATGGCCAGCTCTACGAGCAGTACTTC
clone size: -; D gene: -; J gene: TRBJ1-1; V gene: TRBV12-3/TRBV12-4; CDR3 protein: CASSFGTANTEAFF; CDR3 DNA: TGTGCCAGCAGTTTTGGGACGGCGAACACTGAAGCTTTCTTT
clone size: many; D gene: -; J gene: TRBJ2-2; V gene: TRBV28; CDR3 protein: CASRPQYTGELFF; CDR3 DNA: TGTGCCAGCAGGCCACAGTACACCGGGGAGCTGTTTTTT
clone size: many; D gene: -; J gene: TRBJ2-4; V gene: TRBV20-1; CDR3 protein: CSASALAIAKNIQYF; CDR3 DNA: TGCAGTGCTAGTGCGCTAGCAATAGCCAAAAACATTCAGTACTTC
clone size: many; D gene: -; J gene: TRBJ2-3; V gene: TRBV11-1; CDR3 protein: CASSARMTSDTQYF; CDR3 DNA: TGTGCCAGCAGCGCCCGGATGACAAGCGATACGCAGTATTTT
clone size: many; D gene: -; J gene: TRBJ1-5; V gene: TRBV7-2; CDR3 protein: CASSSRQSDQPQHF; CDR3 DNA: TGTGCCAGCAGCTCCAGACAGTCGGATCAGCCCCAGCATTTT
clone size: few; D gene: -; J gene: TRBJ2-3; V gene: TRBV20-1; CDR3 protein: CSARDPGDTDTQYF; CDR3 DNA: TGCAGTGCTAGAGATCCTGGGGACACAGATACGCAGTATTTT
clone size: many; D gene: -; J gene: TRBJ1-2; V gene: TRBV11-2; CDR3 protein: CASSPELYYGYTF; CDR3 DNA: TGTGCCAGCAGCCCCGAGCTCTACTATGGCTACACCTTC
clone size: -; D gene: -; J gene: TRBJ1-5; V gene: TRBV12-3/TRBV12-4; CDR3 protein: CASSPQSGGAQHF; CDR3 DNA: TGTGCCAGCAGCCCCCAATCCGGGGGGGCCCAGCATTTT
clone size: many; D gene: -; J gene: TRBJ2-7; V gene: TRBV7-9; CDR3 protein: CASSLSGAVEQYF; CDR3 DNA: TGTGCCAGCAGCTTATCAGGGGCGGTCGAGCAGTACTTC
clone size: many; D gene: TRBD2; J gene: TRBJ2-3; V gene: TRBV7-2; CDR3 protein: CASSSHHRGTSGRTETQYF; CDR3 DNA: TGTGCCAGCAGCTCACACCACAGAGGGACTAGCGGGAGAACCGAAACGCAGTATTTT
clone size: -; D gene: -; J gene: TRBJ2-3; V gene: TRBV6-1; CDR3 protein: CASSEANTDTQYF; CDR3 DNA: TGTGCCAGCAGTGAAGCAAACACAGATACGCAGTATTTT
clone size: many; D gene: -; J gene: TRBJ2-5; V gene: TRBV28; CDR3 protein: CASSLRLGLGETQYF; CDR3 DNA: TGTGCCAGCAGTCTTCGGTTGGGGCTTGGAGAGACCCAGTACTTC
clone size: few; D gene: -; J gene: TRBJ1-4; V gene: TRBV5-1; CDR3 protein: CASSLDTTNEKLFF; CDR3 DNA: TGCGCCAGCAGCTTGGATACAACTAATGAAAAACTGTTTTTT
clone size: few; D gene: -; J gene: TRBJ2-6; V gene: TRBV24-1; CDR3 protein: CATSESSGANVLTF; CDR3 DNA: TGTGCCACCAGTGAAAGCTCTGGGGCCAACGTCCTGACTTTC
clone size: -; D gene: -; J gene: TRBJ2-5; V gene: TRBV6-1; CDR3 protein: CASSARSGTQYF; CDR3 DNA: TGTGCCAGCAGTGCCCGTAGTGGGACCCAGTACTTC
clone size: -; D gene: -; J gene: TRBJ2-7; V gene: TRBV19; CDR3 protein: CASSKFRDSVTYEQYF; CDR3 DNA: TGTGCCAGTAGTAAATTCCGGGACTCGGTAACCTACGAGCAGTACTTC
clone size: few; D gene: -; J gene: TRBJ1-6; V gene: TRBV12-3/TRBV12-4; CDR3 protein: CASTLGKNNSPLHF; CDR3 DNA: TGTGCCAGCACCCTCGGGAAAAATAATTCACCCCTCCACTTT
clone size: many; D gene: TRBD2; J gene: TRBJ2-7; V gene: TRBV10-3; CDR3 protein: CAIRASGGDYEQYF; CDR3 DNA: TGTGCCATCAGAGCCAGCGGGGGGGACTACGAGCAGTACTTC
clone size: many; D gene: TRBD2; J gene: TRBJ2-1; V gene: TRBV28; CDR3 protein: CASSSPIDRETSGYNEQFF; CDR3 DNA: TGTGCCAGCAGTTCCCCCATTGACAGGGAGACTAGCGGTTACAATGAGCAGTTCTTC
clone size: many; D gene: TRBD2; J gene: TRBJ2-7; V gene: TRBV27; CDR3 protein: CASSLSTSGRLGEQYF; CDR3 DNA: TGTGCCAGCAGTTTATCGACTAGCGGGAGATTGGGCGAGCAGTACTTC
clone size: -; D gene: TRBD2; J gene: TRBJ2-4; V gene: TRBV2; CDR3 protein: CASSAGGGHIQYF; CDR3 DNA: TGTGCCAGCAGCGCCGGGGGGGGACACATTCAGTACTTC
clone size: many; D gene: -; J gene: TRBJ2-5; V gene: TRBV9; CDR3 protein: CASSVEANVQETQYF; CDR3 DNA: TGTGCCAGCAGCGTAGAGGCTAACGTTCAAGAGACCCAGTACTTC
clone size: few; D gene: -; J gene: TRBJ2-2; V gene: TRBV7-9; CDR3 protein: CASSPIGAPSTGELFF; CDR3 DNA: TGTGCCAGCAGCCCCATAGGGGCCCCGAGTACCGGGGAGCTGTTTTTT
clone size: many; D gene: -; J gene: TRBJ2-1; V gene: TRBV13; CDR3 protein: CASSDTITAYNEQFF; CDR3 DNA: TGTGCCAGCAGCGACACCATTACGGCCTACAATGAGCAGTTCTTC
clone size: many; D gene: -; J gene: TRBJ2-1; V gene: TRBV9; CDR3 protein: CASSGQVSSYNEQFF; CDR3 DNA: TGTGCCAGCAGCGGACAGGTTAGCTCCTACAATGAGCAGTTCTTC
clone size: many; D gene: -; J gene: TRBJ2-1; V gene: TRBV5-1; CDR3 protein: CASSNRDGNEQFF; CDR3 DNA: TGCGCCAGCAGCAATAGGGACGGCAATGAGCAGTTCTTC
clone size: many; D gene: TRBD2; J gene: TRBJ2-7; V gene: TRBV11-2; CDR3 protein: CASSRASGRAYEQYF; CDR3 DNA: TGTGCCAGCAGCCGGGCGAGCGGGAGGGCCTACGAGCAGTACTTC
clone size: many; D gene: -; J gene: TRBJ1-2; V gene: TRBV3-1; CDR3 protein: CASSPLREAYGYTF; CDR3 DNA: TGTGCCAGCAGCCCCCTTAGGGAAGCCTATGGCTACACCTTC
clone size: many; D gene: -; J gene: TRBJ2-7; V gene: TRBV6-2/TRBV6-3; CDR3 protein: CASRDTQGSYEQYF; CDR3 DNA: TGTGCCAGCAGAGATACCCAGGGATCCTACGAGCAGTACTTC
clone size: many; D gene: TRBD2; J gene: TRBJ2-7; V gene: TRBV10-3; CDR3 protein: CAISELAGAYEQYF; CDR3 DNA: TGTGCCATCAGTGAACTAGCGGGAGCCTACGAGCAGTACTTC
clone size: -; D gene: -; J gene: TRBJ2-7; V gene: TRBV29-1; CDR3 protein: CSVGDGEQYF; CDR3 DNA: TGCAGCGTTGGGGACGGGGAGCAGTACTTC